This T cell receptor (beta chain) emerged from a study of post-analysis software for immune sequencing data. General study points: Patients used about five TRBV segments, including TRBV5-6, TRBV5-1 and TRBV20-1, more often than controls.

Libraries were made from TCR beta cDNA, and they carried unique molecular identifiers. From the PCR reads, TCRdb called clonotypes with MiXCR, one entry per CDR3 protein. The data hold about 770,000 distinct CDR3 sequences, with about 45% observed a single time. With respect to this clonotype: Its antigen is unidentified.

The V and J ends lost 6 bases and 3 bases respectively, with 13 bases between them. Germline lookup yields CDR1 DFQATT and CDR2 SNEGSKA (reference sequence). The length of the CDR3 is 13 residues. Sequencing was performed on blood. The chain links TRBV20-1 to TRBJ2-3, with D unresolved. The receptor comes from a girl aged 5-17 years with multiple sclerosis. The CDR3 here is CSARTPGTDTQYF. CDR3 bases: TGCAGTGCGAGGACGCCCGGGACAGATACGCAGTATTTT.